The 18 T cell receptor beta chains presented below share a single source sample, sequenced in a study of T cell responses to AZD1222 COVID-19 vaccine. Method: immunoSEQ multiplex PCR; TCRdb's copy keeps in-frame clones and lacks some. The table lists about 110,000 clones, approximately 87% of them singletons, with about 4.9% in the top ten. Sequencing used peripheral blood, obtained on day 0 of AZD1222 vaccination. The receptors here all came from an adult in good health.

The V gene is TRBV5-1, the J gene TRBJ1-1; D is unclear. V lost 0 bases and J 7 bases, leaving 7 bases between the germline ends. Germline V CDR1 and CDR2: SGHRS, YFSETQ. The CDR3 has 12 residues. The CDR3 DNA follows: TGCGCCAGCAGCTTGGGACAAAATGAAGCTTTCTTT. Amino acids: CASSLGQNEAFF.

The gene calls are TRBV5-1 and TRBJ1-3; a weak D match, TRBD1 (6 bases). The CDR3 is made up of 18 amino acids. Germline CDR1 and CDR2: SGHRS and YFSETQ. Trimming cost V 4 bases and J 4 bases, with 24 bases left between them. CDR3 in DNA: TGCGCCAGCAGCCAATCCTCCCCGCAGGGGTCTTCGGGAAACACCATATATTTT. Protein sequence: CASSQSSPQGSSGNTIYF.

This chain connects TRBV5-1 to TRBJ1-1; perhaps TRBD1 as D (5 bases). CDR3 length: 13 residues. CDR1 is SGHRS, CDR2 YFSETQ, per germline. The germline V and J ends were trimmed by 4 bases and 0 bases, with 7 bases remaining between them. This chain's CDR3 is CASSPDMNTEAFF. CDR3 in DNA: TGCGCCAGCAGCCCGGACATGAACACTGAAGCTTTCTTT.

This sequence joins TRBV7-9 and TRBJ1-1, with D unresolved. The CDR3 totals 13 residues. Trimming stripped 2 bases from V and 5 bases from J, with 9 bases between. Germline assignment: CDR1 SEHNR and CDR2 FQNEAQ (reference sequence). The CDR3 reads CASSLIWETEAFF. CDR3 DNA: TGTGCCAGCAGCTTAATCTGGGAAACTGAAGCTTTCTTT.

This chain connects TRBV7-6 to TRBJ2-3, with D unclear. CDR1 SGHVS and CDR2 FNYEAQ come from the germline V gene. There are 17 residues in the CDR3. Trimming removed 0 bases at V and 1 base at J, with 14 bases between. The chain's CDR3 is CASSLARSTGGTDTQYF. For the CDR3, the DNA is TGTGCCAGCAGCTTAGCTCGGTCGACTGGAGGCACAGATACGCAGTATTTT.

The rearrangement joins TRBV28 to TRBJ1-4; D is undetermined. The CDR3 extends over 16 amino acids. Trimming took off 1 base at V and 7 bases at J, with 16 bases between the two ends. The germline V gene encodes CDR1 MDHEN and CDR2 SYDVKM. CDR3 loop: CASSLYGEGPSEKLFF. Here the CDR3 DNA reads TGTGCCAGCAGTTTATATGGTGAGGGCCCAAGTGAAAAACTGTTTTTT.

This clone was recorded a few times. The chain uses TRBV9 and TRBJ1-2; 9 bases fit TRBD1. CDR1 and CDR2 from the germline V gene are SGDLS and YYNGEE. CDR3 size: 15 residues. The ends lost 0 bases at V and 4 bases at J; junction bases unmatched: 4. CDR3 sequence reads: CASSVGTGDIYGYTF. Written as DNA, the CDR3 is TGTGCCAGCAGCGTAGGGACAGGGGACATCTATGGCTACACCTTC.

V gene TRBV5-5 combines with J gene TRBJ1-5; D is ambiguous. The ends were cut back, 4 bases at V and 9 bases at J, with 14 bases in the middle. Germline assignment: CDR1 SGHKS and CDR2 YYEKEE (reference sequence). The CDR3 length is 13 residues. The CDR3, as DNA: TGTGCCAGCAGCCGTACGGGGTGGGGGCCCCAGCATTTT. Amino acid sequence: CASSRTGWGPQHF.

V and J are TRBV12-3 or TRBV12-4 and TRBJ1-3; 9 bases are shared with TRBD1. V trimming: 6 bases; J trimming: 4 bases; junction bases outside the gene matches: 1. The CDR3 totals 13 residues. CDR3 residues: CASRQGAGNTIYF. Here the CDR3 DNA reads TGTGCCAGCAGACAGGGGGCAGGAAACACCATATATTTT.

The gene calls are TRBV6-6 and TRBJ1-2, with D maybe TRBD1 (5 bases). Germline CDR1 and CDR2: MNHNY and SVGAGI (reference sequence). Trimming left V 2 bases short and J 6 bases short, with 10 bases between. The CDR3 has 13 amino acids. CDR3 sequence (DNA): TGTGCCAGCAGTTACGGCGGGACTGATGGCTACACCTTC. This encodes CASSYGGTDGYTF.

The chain combines TRBV4-1 with TRBJ2-7, with TRBD2 identical over 14 bases. The CDR3 is made up of 16 amino acids. V trimming: 4 bases; J trimming: 5 bases; junction bases outside the gene matches: 7. Germline V lookup: CDR1 MGHRA, CDR2 YSYEKL. CDR3 region: CASSLGLAGAGDEQYF. CDR3 DNA sequence: TGCGCCAGCAGCCTGGGACTAGCGGGAGCCGGGGACGAGCAGTACTTC.

The chain uses TRBV2 and TRBJ2-1, with a weak D call TRBD2 (5 bases). The CDR3 runs to 14 residues. V lost 2 bases and J lost 10, with 15 bases in between. The germline gives CDR1 SNHLY, CDR2 FYNNEI. The CDR3 nucleotides read TGTGCCAGCAGTGAACAGCGGACCGACACAGAGCAGTTCTTC. As protein: CASSEQRTDTEQFF.

The genes are TRBV6-5 and TRBJ2-1; 12 positions agree with TRBD2. The germline gives CDR1 MNHEY, CDR2 SVGAGI. Germline trimming cut 6 bases from V and 4 bases from J; bases unmatched to any gene: 4. This CDR3 region has 15 residues. CDR3 amino acids: CASSQLAGGYNEQFF. In DNA, the CDR3 is TGTGCCAGCAGCCAACTAGCGGGGGGTTACAATGAGCAGTTCTTC.

CDR3 coding DNA: TGTGCCAGCTCACCACCCGACGGGGAGAGGAAGACCCAGTACTTC. This codes for CASSPPDGERKTQYF. This sequence joins TRBV18 and TRBJ2-5, with a tentative D call TRBD2 (5 bases). CDR1 is KGHSH and CDR2 is LQKENI in the germline V gene. The ends were cut back, 0 bases at V and 6 bases at J, with 14 bases in the middle. The length of the CDR3 is 15 residues.

The CDR3 spells CASRRTGGASGNTIYF. CDR3 sequence (DNA): TGTGCCAGCAGAAGAACAGGGGGCGCATCTGGAAACACCATATATTTT. The chain links TRBV5-6 to TRBJ1-3, with 9 nucleotides matching TRBD1. Germline trimming cut 5 bases from V and 1 base from J; bases unmatched to any gene: 7. Germline V CDR1 and CDR2: SGHDT, YYEEEE. CDR3 length: 16 amino acids.

V usage is TRBV25-1 and J usage is TRBJ2-7, with D unclear. Germline V CDR1 and CDR2: MGHDK, SYGVNS. The ends were cut back, 6 bases at V and 3 bases at J, with 9 bases in the middle. CDR3 length: 12 residues. The CDR3 here is CASRSSLYEQYF. The CDR3 region has the DNA TGTGCCAGCAGATCGAGCCTCTACGAGCAGTACTTC.

The genes are TRBV7-2 and TRBJ1-3; D not resolved. From germline, CDR1 is SGHTA and CDR2 FQGNSA. Trimming took off 5 bases at V and 0 bases at J, with 11 bases between the two ends. This CDR3 spans 15 amino acids. Here the CDR3 reads CASSRTVSSGNTIYF. CDR3 nucleotides: TGTGCCAGCAGCCGGACGGTGAGCTCTGGAAACACCATATATTTT.

The chain carries TRBV19 and TRBJ1-2, with 8 bases fitting TRBD1. The V gene's germline CDR1 is LNHDA and CDR2 SQIVND (reference sequence). The V and J ends lost 6 bases and 8 bases, in that order; junction bases with no gene match: 8. There are 13 residues in the CDR3. In DNA form, the CDR3 reads TGTGCCAGTAGCCGGCAGGGGGCGATAGGCTACACCTTC. It yields the protein CASSRQGAIGYTF.